Following are 13 T cell receptor beta chains from one sample sequenced in a study of blood T cell repertoires in COVID-19. Assay used: immunoSEQ multiplex PCR; TCRdb lists only in-frame clones, some missing. The sample consists of 55,000 to 90,000 clones, 70% to 90% of them appearing once. The sequenced material came from peripheral blood. These TCRs come from a man in his 70s with active COVID-19.

This CDR3 reads CSASDGLAGAQGQETQYF. CDR3 nucleotide sequence: TGCAGTGCTAGTGATGGGCTAGCGGGAGCCCAGGGGCAAGAGACCCAGTACTTC. The rearrangement links TRBV20-1 to TRBJ2-5; 10 positions match TRBD2. Losses at the gene ends were 3 bases for V and 2 bases for J; bases not matched to a gene: 15. The CDR3 length is 18 residues. Germline V gene sequence: CDR1 DFQATT, CDR2 SNEGSKA (reference sequence).

This rearrangement joins TRBV5-1 to TRBJ2-1, with TRBD2 identical over 11 bases. The J segment lost 10 bases and the V segment lost 4 bases, leaving 7 bases of the junction unmatched. Germline CDR1 and CDR2: SGHRS and YFSETQ. The CDR3 sequence is 14 residues long. In DNA form, the CDR3 reads TGCGCCAGCAGCCAACTAGCGGGAGCCCCCGAGCAGTTCTTC. The encoded protein is CASSQLAGAPEQFF.

This clone turned up a few times. V and J are TRBV19 and TRBJ2-6; the D gene is possibly TRBD1 (6 bases). This CDR3 comprises 15 residues. Germline V gene lookup returns CDR1 LNHDA and CDR2 SQIVND (reference sequence). Trimming took 4 bases from V and 4 from J, leaving 11 bases between them. The CDR3 sequence: CASSTGTRGANVLTF. CDR3 nucleotide sequence: TGTGCCAGTAGTACGGGGACACGGGGGGCCAACGTCCTGACTTTC.

V gene TRBV28 combines with J gene TRBJ2-5; tentative D call: TRBD2 (6 bases). The germline V and J ends were trimmed by 1 base and 2 bases, with 11 bases remaining between them. This CDR3 comprises 15 residues. In germline, CDR1 is MDHEN, CDR2 SYDVKM. CDR3: CASSLSTRPQETQYF. The CDR3 region has the DNA TGTGCCAGCAGTTTATCGACTAGGCCACAAGAGACCCAGTACTTC.

This chain uses TRBV6-6 with TRBJ2-5; TRBD2 might be the D (6 bases). The CDR3 contains 16 residues. With 2 bases removed from V and 1 base from J, the gap between germline ends came to 14 bases. Germline CDR1 reads MNHNY; CDR2 reads SVGAGI (reference sequence). The DNA of the CDR3 is TGTGCCAGCAGTTACCCCGCGTTGGGGGGCCAAGAGACCCAGTACTTC. Residues: CASSYPALGGQETQYF.

The chain combines TRBV3-1 (or the pseudogene TRBV3-2) with TRBJ2-2; perhaps TRBD1 as D (5 bases). The V end lost 5 bases, the J end lost 6 bases, and 7 bases lay between the germline ends. The CDR3 consists of 12 residues. Germline V gene data show CDR1 as LGHDT and CDR2 as YNNKEL (reference sequence). CDR3 protein: CASSTGSGELFF. CDR3 DNA sequence: TGTGCCAGCAGCACAGGATCCGGGGAGCTGTTTTTT.

Of note for this clone: This specimen includes other DNA sequences encoding the same CDR3. This rearrangement joins TRBV6-2 or TRBV6-3 to TRBJ2-7, with 10 bases fitting TRBD2. The CDR3 contains 18 residues. Looked up from germline, CDR1 is MNHEY and CDR2 is SVGEGT. The junction had 17 bases not matched to a gene; V was cut back by 2 bases and J by 7 bases. The CDR3 nucleotides are TGTGCCAGCAGTTACCCCCGGGGAAAAGCGGGAGGGGTCTATGAGCAGTACTTC. This encodes CASSYPRGKAGGVYEQYF.

The V and J genes are TRBV11-1 and TRBJ1-2; D possibly corresponds to TRBD1 (6 bases). The CDR3 length is 13 residues. V lost 5 bases and J lost 2, with 9 bases in between. From germline, CDR1 is SGHAT and CDR2 FQDESV (reference sequence). CDR3 DNA sequence: TGTGCCAGCAGCCCCCAGGGGAACTATGGCTACACCTTC. Translated, it gives CASSPQGNYGYTF.

The chain links TRBV1 to TRBJ2-3; the D segment call TRBD1 is taken from the table without a DNA check. TRBV1 is listed as a pseudogene. CDR3 length: 15 residues. For the CDR3, the DNA is TGCACCAGCAGCCCCTCGACAGTTCCCACAGATACGCAGTATTTT. Amino acid sequence: CTSSPSTVPTDTQYF.

This sequence joins TRBV5-4 and TRBJ2-7; TRBD1 matches 7 bases. Germline CDR1 SGHNT, CDR2 YYREEE (reference sequence). CDR3 length equals 15 residues. V was clipped by 4 bases and J by 7 bases; unmatched bases: 14. CDR3 sequence reads: CASSLAGGAPGEQYF. CDR3 nucleotide sequence: TGTGCCAGCAGCCTAGCAGGGGGAGCCCCGGGGGAGCAGTACTTC. The variable domain in full, with the rest retrieved from reference TRBV5-4 and TRBJ2-7, is ETGVTQSPTHLIKTRGQQVTLRCSSQSGHNTVSWYQQALGQGPQFIFQYYREEENGRGNFPPRFSGLQFPNYSSELNVNALELDDSALYLCASSLAGGAPGEQYFGPGTRLTVT.

A single count supports this clone. The chain combines TRBV27 with TRBJ2-5; 10 bases match TRBD1. Looked up from germline, CDR1 is MNHEY and CDR2 is SMNVEV (reference sequence). CDR3 length: 19 amino acids. The junction had 20 bases not matched to a gene; V was cut back by 5 bases and J by 5 bases. CDR3 bases: TGTGCCAGCAGTCCCCGGGACAGGGGCCTCGCGGGGGGCCGGGAGACCCAGTACTTC. Translation gives CASSPRDRGLAGGRETQYF.

The chain recombines TRBV18 with TRBJ2-2; 10 bases align to TRBD2. After removal of 5 bases from V and 6 bases from J, the junction contained 9 bases not matched to a gene. Per germline, CDR1 KGHSH and CDR2 LQKENI. There are 16 residues in the CDR3. This chain's CDR3 is CASSAGLARISGELFF. CDR3 nucleotide sequence: TGTGCCAGCTCAGCGGGACTAGCGAGGATATCCGGGGAGCTGTTTTTT.

The chain joins TRBV6-5 to TRBJ1-1, with D unresolved. The CDR3 has 13 amino acids. Trimming removed 6 bases at V and 5 bases at J, with 13 bases between. Germline lookup yields CDR1 MNHEY and CDR2 SVGAGI. The CDR3 DNA reads as TGTGCCAGCAGACTCGCCCCGGGGACTGAAGCTTTCTTT. Protein sequence: CASRLAPGTEAFF.